This T cell receptor (beta chain) is drawn from a study of identical twins. Study-level results: Zero-insertion analyses were open to partial confounding by invariant MAIT and iNKT cells.

This clonotype was recorded many times. The antigen remains undetermined. Germline loops: CDR1 KGHSH, CDR2 LQKENI. V was trimmed by 3 bases and J by 0 bases, leaving 8 bases between them. This CDR3 has 14 residues. In TCRdb, the 5' RACE reads were re-called with MiXCR into one record per CDR3 protein. The repertoire includes around 680,000 distinct CDR3 sequences, 8.6% of them detected once, and 0.98% sits in the top ten. The same sample was also studied in work on yellow fever vaccine responses in identical twins.

The sequenced material came from PBMCs. The TCR originated in a woman between 18 and 29 years old in good health. The gene calls are TRBV18 and TRBJ2-5; no reliable D call. The CDR3: CASSPYSNQETQYF. DNA of the CDR3: TGTGCCAGCTCACCCTATAGCAACCAAGAGACCCAGTACTTC. The full variable domain, completed using reference TRBV18 and TRBJ2-5, is NAGVMQNPRHLVRRRGQEARLRCSPMKGHSHVYWYRQLPEEGLKFMVYLQKENIIDESGMPKERFSAEFPKEGPSILRIQQVVRGDSAAYFCASSPYSNQETQYFGPGTRLLVL.